The source of this T cell receptor beta chain is a study of T cells after yellow fever vaccination. Study results and limitations: A limited proportion of clonotypes was detected within both the CD4 and CD8 compartments. The secondary response was weaker, and its peak arrived faster, on day 5 versus 15.

The CDR3 is 20 residues long. The germline CDR1 and CDR2 sequences are SGHRS and YFSETQ. Trimming cost V 4 bases and J 6 bases, with 32 bases left between them. The authors made TCR cDNA by 5'RACE template switching, adding a universal primer site and UMIs. In TCRdb, the 5' RACE reads were re-called with MiXCR into one record per CDR3 protein. Found here are some 390,000 distinct CDR3 sequences, 18% of them singletons; the top ten hold 15% to 20%. This clonotype turned up a few times. Its antigen is undetermined. This chain uses TRBV5-1 with TRBJ2-1, with D tentatively TRBD2 (5 bases). The sample was PBMCs, taken before the yellow fever booster vaccination. This TCR came from a young man who received the YFV17D yellow fever vaccine. CDR3 bases: TGCGCCAGCAGCCCGCCAGGTGGGGTTACCAGCGGCCAAACCCTCAATGAGCAGTTCTTC. It translates to CASSPPGGVTSGQTLNEQFF. Variable domain in full (rest from reference TRBV5-1 and TRBJ2-1): KAGVTQTPRYLIKTRGQQVTLSCSPISGHRSVSWYQQTPGQGLQFLFEYFSETQRNKGNFPGRFSGRQFSNSRSEMNVSTLELGDSALYLCASSPPGGVTSGQTLNEQFFGPGTRLTVL.